The 3 T cell receptor beta chains below all came from one sample that was sequenced in a study of blood T cell repertoires in COVID-19 (dated by TCRdb to 2018 to 2021). Libraries were constructed by the immunoSEQ multiplex PCR assay. TCRdb took this table from immuneACCESS and kept in-frame rearrangements with V and J called. Such tables lack part of the clones; where checked against another copy, unresolved V genes explain under half of the gap, and the rest is unexplained. The sample profile shows 90,000 or so clones; approximately 75% of them were found once. Together, the top ten hold about an eighth of the sample. The source material was peripheral blood. Every receptor here comes from a woman aged 80 or older with acute or convalescent COVID-19.

The V call is TRBV19, the J call TRBJ1-5; 10 bases are shared with TRBD1. The germline CDR1 and CDR2 sequences are LNHDA and SQIVND (reference sequence). The CDR3 runs to 15 residues. V lost 5 bases to trimming and J lost 2 bases; unmatched junction nucleotides: 3. This CDR3 reads CASSAGTGGNQPQHF. Written as DNA, the CDR3 is TGTGCCAGTAGTGCGGGGACAGGGGGCAATCAGCCCCAGCATTTT.

The rearrangement uses TRBV7-3 and TRBJ2-7, with a possible D match to TRBD1 (7 bases). Per germline, CDR1 SGHTA and CDR2 FQGTGA. This CDR3 contains 16 residues. With 5 bases removed from V and 1 base from J, the gap between germline ends came to 18 bases. The CDR3 coding sequence is TGTGCCAGCAGCCCCTTTGGAGGGACAGTATCCTACGAGCAGTACTTC. This gives the protein CASSPFGGTVSYEQYF.

The chain is built from TRBV5-4 and TRBJ1-6, with D uncertain. V was clipped by 0 bases and J by 10 bases, with 14 bases between them. Germline loops: CDR1 SGHNT, CDR2 YYREEE (reference sequence). The CDR3 is made up of 15 amino acids. The CDR3 nucleotides read TGTGCCAGCAGCTTGGGGGGAGGCGCCCCCTCACCCCTCCACTTT. Amino acids: CASSLGGGAPSPLHF.